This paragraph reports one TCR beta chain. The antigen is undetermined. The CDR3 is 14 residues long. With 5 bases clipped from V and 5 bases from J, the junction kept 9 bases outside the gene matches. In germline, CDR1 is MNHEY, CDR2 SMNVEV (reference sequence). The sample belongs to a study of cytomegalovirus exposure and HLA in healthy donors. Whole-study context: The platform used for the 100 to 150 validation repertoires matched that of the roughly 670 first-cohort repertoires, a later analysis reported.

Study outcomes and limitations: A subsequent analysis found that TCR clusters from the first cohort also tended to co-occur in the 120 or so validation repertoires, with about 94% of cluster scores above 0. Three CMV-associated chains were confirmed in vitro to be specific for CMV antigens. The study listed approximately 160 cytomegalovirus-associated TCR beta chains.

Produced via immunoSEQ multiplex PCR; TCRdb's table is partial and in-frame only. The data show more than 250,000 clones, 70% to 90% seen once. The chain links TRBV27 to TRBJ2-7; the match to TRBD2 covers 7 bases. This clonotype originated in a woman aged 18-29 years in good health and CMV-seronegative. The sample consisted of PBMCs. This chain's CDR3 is CASSPTGGDDEQYF. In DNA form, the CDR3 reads TGTGCCAGCAGTCCCACGGGGGGAGACGACGAGCAGTACTTC.